Listed here are 21 T cell receptor beta chains from one sample, sequenced in a study of lymphopenia after photon versus proton radiotherapy. Measured with immunoSEQ multiplex PCR; TCRdb has only the in-frame clones, and not every one. The sample lists 20,000 to 30,000 clones; around four fifths were seen once. Here the sequenced sample was peripheral blood, taken from a patient treated with proton-based radiotherapy. Source of these receptors: a woman in her 70s with pancreatic cancer.

The chain combines TRBV7-2 with TRBJ2-3, with 7 bases that match TRBD2. Germline V gene lookup returns CDR1 SGHTA and CDR2 FQGNSA. V lost 1 base, J lost 5 bases, and 9 bases stayed unmatched. The CDR3 consists of 16 residues. This CDR3 reads CASSLELADPIDTQYF. For the CDR3, the DNA is TGTGCCAGCAGCTTAGAGCTAGCGGACCCCATAGATACGCAGTATTTT.

The chain carries TRBV18 and TRBJ1-5; D unresolved. There are 14 residues in the CDR3. The germline V gene encodes CDR1 KGHSH and CDR2 LQKENI. Trimming stripped 1 base from V and 7 bases from J, with 11 bases between. The CDR3: CASSPQKGEQPQHF. CDR3 bases: TGTGCCAGCTCACCACAAAAGGGAGAGCAGCCCCAGCATTTT.

This clone was counted a single time. The chain uses TRBV2 and TRBJ2-5; D is unresolved. The V and J ends lost 9 bases and 9 bases respectively, with 26 bases between them. The CDR3 has 15 residues. From germline, CDR1 is SNHLY and CDR2 FYNNEI. This CDR3 is CASRKDQGPVMAQYF. CDR3 coding DNA: TGTGCCAGTCGTAAAGATCAAGGGCCTGTGATGGCCCAGTACTTC.

This clone was counted a few times. As DNA, the CDR3 is TGTGCCAGTCTACGGGGACAGGGCATTCAGCCCCAGCATTTT. Translation: CASLRGQGIQPQHF. The chain joins TRBV19 to TRBJ1-5; 9 nucleotides align to TRBD1. The CDR3 length is 14 residues. The germline gives CDR1 LNHDA, CDR2 SQIVND (reference sequence). V lost 8 bases, J lost 6 bases, and 8 bases stayed unmatched.

This clone was recorded only once. V usage is TRBV7-8 and J usage is TRBJ2-1; 7 nucleotides match TRBD1. Germline V gene data show CDR1 as SGHVS and CDR2 as FQNEAQ. This CDR3 comprises 15 residues. Germline trimming cut 5 bases from V and 5 bases from J; bases unmatched to any gene: 9. The CDR3 loop is CASSPRDRDHNEQFF. The CDR3 DNA reads TGTGCCAGCAGCCCCCGGGACAGAGATCACAATGAGCAGTTCTTC.

The genes are TRBV2 and TRBJ1-1; no reliable D call. Germline CDR1 and CDR2: SNHLY and FYNNEI. V was cut by 2 bases and J by 0 bases, with 10 bases left in between. This CDR3 has 15 amino acids. The CDR3 loop is CASSEPAGMNTEAFF. The CDR3 DNA sequence: TGTGCCAGCAGTGAACCGGCAGGCATGAACACTGAAGCTTTCTTT.

This clone was counted a few times. The V gene is TRBV18, the J gene TRBJ1-1; tentatively, D is TRBD1 (6 bases). The V end lost 9 bases, the J end lost 0 bases, and 20 bases lay between the germline ends. This CDR3 contains 16 residues. The germline CDR1 and CDR2 sequences are KGHSH and LQKENI. Written as DNA, the CDR3 is TGTGCCAGTTCCGAGACAGGCAAGGGGATGAACACTGAAGCTTTCTTT. Its translation: CASSETGKGMNTEAFF.

The chain uses TRBV7-2 and TRBJ2-1; 12 nucleotides agree with TRBD1. This CDR3 is built from 16 residues. V was pared by 6 bases and J by 6 bases, with 9 bases of the junction left unmatched. CDR1 and CDR2 from the germline V gene are SGHTA and FQGNSA. This CDR3 reads CASRPRGTGGGNEQFF. The CDR3 nucleotides are TGTGCCAGCAGACCACGGGGGACAGGGGGCGGCAATGAGCAGTTCTTC.

The V and J genes are TRBV14 and TRBJ1-4, with 9 bases identical to TRBD1. From germline, CDR1 is SGHDN and CDR2 FVKESK. This CDR3 region has 16 residues. Germline trimming cut 1 base from V and 7 bases from J; bases unmatched to any gene: 7. The CDR3 nucleotides read TGTGCCAGCAGCCAAGTGTTGGGACAGGGTGTTGAAAAACTGTTTTTT. Translating it yields CASSQVLGQGVEKLFF.

This chain links TRBV27 with TRBJ2-7, with 12 bases aligning to TRBD2. V was pared by 0 bases and J by 3 bases, with 15 bases of the junction left unmatched. Germline CDR1 and CDR2: MNHEY and SMNVEV (reference sequence). The CDR3 spans 20 residues. The CDR3 reads CASSLSRIKTSGGRGYEQYF. The DNA of the CDR3 is TGTGCCAGCAGTTTATCCCGCATAAAGACTAGCGGGGGTCGGGGCTACGAGCAGTACTTC.

The chain couples TRBV7-2 to TRBJ2-3; 8 nucleotides match TRBD2. From germline, CDR1 is SGHTA and CDR2 FQGNSA. V lost 1 base, J lost 0 bases, and 9 bases stayed unmatched. This CDR3 contains 18 residues. The CDR3 nucleotides are TGTGCCAGCAGCTTAGGGCATAGCGGGACCCCTAGCACAGATACGCAGTATTTT. This gives the protein CASSLGHSGTPSTDTQYF.

A few counts support this clone. The J gene is TRBJ2-6, the V gene TRBV10-3, with TRBD1 matching 7 bases. The germline gives CDR1 ENHRY, CDR2 SYGVKD. Losses at the gene ends were 10 bases for V and 0 bases for J; bases not matched to a gene: 9. The length of the CDR3 is 16 residues. CDR3 sequence reads: CASMGQYHSGANVLTF. The CDR3 region has the DNA TGTGCCAGCATGGGACAGTATCACTCTGGGGCCAACGTCCTGACTTTC.

J is TRBJ2-7 and V is TRBV4-1; the D gene is possibly TRBD1 (6 bases). CDR1 is MGHRA and CDR2 is YSYEKL in the germline V gene. The CDR3 length is 14 residues. Trimming removed 3 bases at V and 2 bases at J, with 11 bases between. CDR3 nucleotides: TGCGCCAGCAGCCACAAACAGGGCCCCTACGAGCAGTACTTC. Its protein is CASSHKQGPYEQYF.

This clone was seen a few times. V is TRBV5-1 and J is TRBJ2-1; D not certain. The CDR3 totals 11 residues. With 6 bases removed from V and 10 bases from J, the gap between germline ends came to 11 bases. Germline V CDR1 and CDR2: SGHRS, YFSETQ. CDR3 sequence: CASTYETEQFF. DNA for the CDR3: TGCGCCAGCACCTACGAGACAGAGCAGTTCTTC. The full variable domain, rest sourced from reference TRBV5-1 and TRBJ2-1, is KAGVTQTPRYLIKTRGQQVTLSCSPISGHRSVSWYQQTPGQGLQFLFEYFSETQRNKGNFPGRFSGRQFSNSRSEMNVSTLELGDSALYLCASTYETEQFFGPGTRLTVL.

This chain joins TRBV27 and TRBJ2-7; 9 nucleotides align to TRBD2. The V segment lost 6 bases and the J segment 0 bases; nucleotides outside the gene matches: 6. The CDR3 consists of 15 residues. Germline assignment: CDR1 MNHEY and CDR2 SMNVEV (reference sequence). Here the CDR3 reads CASSRTSGPSYEQYF. The CDR3 DNA follows: TGTGCCAGCAGCCGAACTAGCGGGCCCTCCTACGAGCAGTACTTC.

The J gene is TRBJ1-1, the V gene TRBV19; tentatively, D is TRBD1 (5 bases). V was shortened by 5 bases and J by 0 bases, with 13 bases between the two germline ends. From germline, CDR1 is LNHDA and CDR2 SQIVND (reference sequence). There are 15 residues in the CDR3. In nucleotides, the CDR3 is TGTGCCAGTAGTGATTCAGGGATTATGAACACTGAAGCTTTCTTT. Translated: CASSDSGIMNTEAFF.

This clone was seen a single time. This rearrangement joins TRBV7-3 to TRBJ2-3; 7 nucleotides match TRBD2. This CDR3 has 15 residues. The V gene's germline CDR1 is SGHTA and CDR2 FQGTGA. Trimming removed 3 bases from V and 3 bases from J; junction bases left unmatched: 6. This CDR3 is CASSFTGTITDTQYF. CDR3 DNA sequence: TGTGCCAGCAGCTTTACCGGGACTATTACAGATACGCAGTATTTT.

The V call is TRBV7-8, the J call TRBJ1-4, with a possible D match to TRBD1 (5 bases). The CDR3 sequence is 16 residues long. The germline gives CDR1 SGHVS, CDR2 FQNEAQ. Trimming removed 2 bases at V and 0 bases at J, with 10 bases between. The DNA for the CDR3 is TGTGCCAGCAGCTTATACGGGGCTGCAACTAATGAAAAACTGTTTTTT. This codes for CASSLYGAATNEKLFF. Looking up the rest from reference TRBV7-8 and TRBJ1-4 gives the full variable domain: GAGVSQSPRYKVAKRGQDVALRCDPISGHVSLFWYQQALGQGPEFLTYFQNEAQLDKSGLPSDRFFAERPEGSVSTLKIQRTQQEDSAVYLCASSLYGAATNEKLFFGSGTQLSVL.

This rearrangement joins TRBV28 to TRBJ2-1; 7 nucleotides align to TRBD2. Germline V CDR1 and CDR2: MDHEN, SYDVKM. The CDR3 loop spans 15 amino acids. With V trimmed by 11 bases and J by 0 bases, 10 bases remained unmatched. The CDR3 here is CAGGRAGASYNEQFF. The DNA of the CDR3 is TGTGCCGGCGGACGCGCGGGAGCCTCCTACAATGAGCAGTTCTTC.

The rearrangement joins TRBV28 to TRBJ2-6; D uncertain. Germline CDR1 is MDHEN and CDR2 is SYDVKM. The germline V and J ends were trimmed by 8 bases and 2 bases, with 13 bases remaining between them. The CDR3 runs 15 residues. The DNA of the CDR3 is TGTGCCAGCGGACCCTCAAGGGCTGGGGCCAACGTCCTGACTTTC. It encodes CASGPSRAGANVLTF.

The gene calls are TRBV27 and TRBJ1-2; TRBD1 might be the D (6 bases). This CDR3 has 15 residues. V was cut by 7 bases and J by 2 bases, with 17 bases left in between. Germline V gene lookup returns CDR1 MNHEY and CDR2 SMNVEV (reference sequence). CDR3 nucleotides: TGTGCCAGCATGAAATACGGACAGCCCAACTATGGCTACACCTTC. The encoded protein is CASMKYGQPNYGYTF.